A single sample gave rise to the 9 T cell receptor beta chains below, sequenced in a study of CD4 T cells in relation to SARS-CoV-2 and coronaviruses. Clones were sequenced by immunoSEQ multiplex PCR, and TCRdb holds only the in-frame ones, with some missing. Among under 45,000 clones listed, 82% were seen once. The antigens these receptors bind are not known. The sequenced material came from naive CD4+ T cells from PBMCs, cultured in vitro. Subset reported: naive CD4+ T cells isolated by negative enrichment. The receptor source for this set is an adult with COVID-19.

This clone was observed a few times. The V and J genes are TRBV5-1 and TRBJ2-2; 16 bases map to TRBD2. The CDR3 extends over 18 amino acids. V gave up 7 bases and J gave up 4 bases; unmatched junction bases: 10. Germline V lookup: CDR1 SGHRS, CDR2 YFSETQ. The CDR3 DNA is TGCGCCAGCCGCCGGGGACTAGCGGGAGGGTTCCCCACCGGGGAGCTGTTTTTT. It translates to CASRRGLAGGFPTGELFF. The whole variable domain, filled in from reference TRBV5-1 and TRBJ2-2, reads KAGVTQTPRYLIKTRGQQVTLSCSPISGHRSVSWYQQTPGQGLQFLFEYFSETQRNKGNFPGRFSGRQFSNSRSEMNVSTLELGDSALYLCASRRGLAGGFPTGELFFGEGSRLTVL.

The gene calls are TRBV5-1 and TRBJ1-1; D not resolved. The CDR3 length is 14 residues. Looked up from germline, CDR1 is SGHRS and CDR2 is YFSETQ. V lost 2 bases and J lost 4, with 12 bases in between. This CDR3 reads CASSFEGRSTEAFF. In DNA form, the CDR3 reads TGCGCCAGCAGCTTTGAAGGAAGAAGCACTGAAGCTTTCTTT.

This chain connects TRBV5-8 to TRBJ2-2; 9 bases are a match to TRBD1. V dropped 7 bases and J dropped 5; count of bases not matched to a gene: 9. CDR1 is SGHTS, CDR2 YDEGEE, per germline. CDR3 length equals 15 residues. As DNA, the CDR3 is TGTGCCAGCGGAACACAGGGGGCGCGGACCGGGGAGCTGTTTTTT. This gives the protein CASGTQGARTGELFF.

The V call is TRBV5-5, the J call TRBJ2-4, with 7 positions matching TRBD1. The J segment lost 0 bases and the V segment lost 0 bases, leaving 6 bases of the junction unmatched. From germline, CDR1 is SGHKS and CDR2 YYEKEE (reference sequence). This CDR3 is 17 amino acids long. The CDR3 nucleotides are TGTGCCAGCAGCTTGGTCCGACAGGGCCCAGCCAAAAACATTCAGTACTTC. Translation: CASSLVRQGPAKNIQYF.

The genes are TRBV19 and TRBJ1-5; tentatively, D is TRBD1 (5 bases). Germline V gene lookup returns CDR1 LNHDA and CDR2 SQIVND (reference sequence). This CDR3 is built from 15 residues. Trimming removed 3 bases from V and 0 bases from J, with 9 bases in between. CDR3 in amino acids: CASSIGGVSNQPQHF. CDR3 in DNA: TGTGCCAGTAGTATTGGAGGGGTTAGCAATCAGCCCCAGCATTTT.

This clone was seen more than once but under ten times. CDR3 amino acids: CASSFLNRNTEAFF. The CDR3, as DNA: TGTGCCAGCAGCTTCCTGAATAGGAACACTGAAGCTTTCTTT. This sequence joins TRBV11-2 and TRBJ1-1; D unresolved. The CDR3 is 14 amino acids. V lost 3 bases and J 1 base, leaving 9 bases between the germline ends. Germline CDR1 SGHAT, CDR2 FQNNGV.

This chain links TRBV29-1 with TRBJ2-2; 10 nucleotides agree with TRBD1. V shed 6 bases, J shed 5 bases, and the junction held 6 bases outside the gene matches. The CDR3 is made up of 14 amino acids. Germline values: CDR1 SQVTM, CDR2 ANQGSEA. CDR3 in DNA: TGCAGCGTCTCCAGGACAGGGGGGACCGGGGAGCTGTTTTTT. Amino acid sequence: CSVSRTGGTGELFF.

The chain has TRBV7-2 and TRBJ2-5; 9 positions match TRBD2. The trim removed 5 bases at V and 3 bases at J, leaving 7 bases unmatched. This CDR3 spans 15 amino acids. Germline V CDR1 and CDR2: SGHTA, FQGNSA. CDR3 nucleotides: TGTGCCAGCAGCAAGTGGACTAGCGTCAAAGAGACCCAGTACTTC. It encodes CASSKWTSVKETQYF.

This clone was seen a handful of times. The chain is built from TRBV10-1 and TRBJ1-1; no definite D call. CDR1 WNHNN and CDR2 SYGVQD come from the germline V gene (reference sequence). This CDR3 spans 18 amino acids. Trimming stripped 6 bases from V and 1 base from J, with 24 bases between. CDR3 bases: TGCGCCAGCAGCACGGAAGTCTTGGTTTCGGAGGGGAACACTGAAGCTTTCTTT. It translates to CASSTEVLVSEGNTEAFF.